These 21 T cell receptor beta chains came from one sample sequenced in a study of human T cells and chemical hapten exposure. The sample's time point: patch test 1, 2 weeks after DPC sensitization. Treatment denoted: therapeutic diphenylcyclopropenone sensitization with weekly scalp DPC. Unfractionated whole blood was the source from which total RNA was extracted. Each CDR3 protein is one row after TCRdb ran MiXCR on the RACE reads. The sample yields tens of thousands of distinct CDR3 sequences, more than 6% seen once. The material was whole blood, obtained in connection with sensitization to the hapten diphenylcyclopropenone (DPC). All receptors come from a woman in her 30s with alopecia areata. Some clones in this sample may be carry-over from other donors' samples.

There are many counts of this clonotype. This chain links TRBV7-2 with TRBJ2-3; no clear D. Germline V gene sequence: CDR1 SGHTA, CDR2 FQGNSA. This CDR3 has 15 amino acids. V shed 1 base and J shed 3 bases, with 11 bases lying between them. The CDR3: CASSLDGGITDTQYF. The CDR3 DNA reads as TGTGCCAGCAGCTTAGATGGTGGAATAACAGATACGCAGTATTTT.

V is TRBV19 and J is TRBJ2-7, with 11 bases aligning to TRBD1. This CDR3 spans 15 amino acids. CDR1 is LNHDA, CDR2 SQIVND, per germline (reference sequence). V trimming: 7 bases; J trimming: 3 bases; junction bases outside the gene matches: 8. Written as DNA, the CDR3 is TGTGCCAGTAAACTTAGGGGACAGGGGGACTACGAGCAGTACTTC. Protein: CASKLRGQGDYEQYF.

The CDR3 coding sequence is TGTGCCAGCAGCTTAGGAAGACCGGAAGCTTTCTTT. Amino acid sequence: CASSLGRPEAFF. V usage is TRBV7-2 and J usage is TRBJ1-1; D remains ambiguous. Trimming removed 1 base at V and 8 bases at J, with 8 bases between. Per the germline V gene, CDR1 is SGHTA and CDR2 is FQGNSA. CDR3 length: 12 residues.

V usage is TRBV11-2 and J usage is TRBJ2-3; 8 bases align to TRBD2. Unmatched junction bases numbered 3, after V lost 1 base and J lost 6 bases. The germline CDR1 and CDR2 sequences are SGHAT and FQNNGV. This CDR3 is 14 amino acids long. DNA for the CDR3: TGTGCCAGCAGCTTAGGACTAGCGACCGATACGCAGTATTTT. Translation: CASSLGLATDTQYF.

The V call is TRBV3-1, the J call TRBJ2-5, with 11 bases aligning to TRBD1. The V gene end was trimmed by 0 bases and the J gene end by 5 bases; junction bases not matched to a gene: 8. The CDR3 runs to 17 residues. Germline CDR1 LGHDT, CDR2 YNNKEL (reference sequence). The CDR3 sequence is CASSQDRTGGVQETQYF. The DNA for the CDR3 is TGTGCCAGCAGCCAAGATCGGACAGGGGGCGTCCAGGAGACCCAGTACTTC.

This clonotype was detected many times. V gene TRBV6-2 or TRBV6-3 combines with J gene TRBJ1-3; D is ambiguous. CDR3 length equals 15 residues. CDR1 and CDR2 from the germline V gene are MNHEY and SVGEGT. V was trimmed by 2 bases and J by 4 bases, leaving 12 bases between them. The CDR3 spells CASSYTLNSGNTIYF. In nucleotides, the CDR3 is TGTGCCAGCAGTTACACCTTGAACTCCGGAAACACCATATATTTT.

This clonotype was recorded many times. The chain links TRBV10-2 to TRBJ2-7; D is perhaps TRBD2 (6 bases). The germline V and J ends were trimmed by 7 bases and 2 bases, with 18 bases remaining between them. Germline V CDR1 and CDR2: WSHSY, SAAADI. CDR3 length: 15 residues. The CDR3: CASKPAPGLTYEQYF. The CDR3 coding sequence is TGCGCCAGCAAGCCCGCGCCGGGACTTACCTACGAGCAGTACTTC.

The rearrangement uses TRBV3-1 and TRBJ2-4; D remains ambiguous. The V end lost 2 bases, the J end lost 7 bases, and 6 bases lay between the germline ends. Germline CDR1 and CDR2: LGHDT and YNNKEL (reference sequence). CDR3 size: 12 residues. The CDR3 region is CASSQPGNIQYF. The CDR3, as DNA: TGTGCCAGCAGCCAACCCGGGAACATTCAGTACTTC.

This clonotype was seen at least ten times. This rearrangement joins TRBV27 to TRBJ1-1, with D uncertain. The CDR3 spans 16 residues. Germline lookup yields CDR1 MNHEY and CDR2 SMNVEV (reference sequence). V was trimmed by 6 bases and J by 3 bases, leaving 20 bases between them. The CDR3 coding sequence is TGTGCCAGCAGCGCTATAGGCACATCTCAGGACACTGAAGCTTTCTTT. Translating it yields CASSAIGTSQDTEAFF.

The CDR3 nucleotides are TGTGCCTGGAGTGCTCCATTTAAGACAGCCCCCCAAGAGACCCAGTACTTC. This codes for CAWSAPFKTAPQETQYF. The chain combines TRBV30 with TRBJ2-5, with a possible D match to TRBD1 (5 bases). V shed 1 base and J shed 1 base, with 19 bases lying between them. Germline lookup yields CDR1 GTSNPN and CDR2 SVGIG (reference sequence). The CDR3 is 17 amino acids.

This clonotype was recorded many times. The chain has TRBV15 and TRBJ1-6, with 7 bases matching TRBD1. The CDR3 length is 19 residues. V trimming: 0 bases; J trimming: 4 bases; junction bases outside the gene matches: 12. Germline CDR1 and CDR2: LNHNV and YYDKDF (reference sequence). The DNA of the CDR3 is TGTGCCACCAGCAGAGAGGATACACCCGGGACAGCTTATAATTCACCCCTCCACTTT. As protein: CATSREDTPGTAYNSPLHF.

The table lists this clonotype with many counts. The J gene is TRBJ1-3, the V gene TRBV13; 7 positions agree with TRBD1. V gave up 5 bases and J gave up 3 bases; unmatched junction bases: 4. The CDR3 contains 14 residues. Per germline, CDR1 PRHDT and CDR2 FYEKMQ (reference sequence). The DNA for the CDR3 is TGTGCCAGCAGCCACAGGGGTGGTGGAAACACCATATATTTT. This translates into CASSHRGGGNTIYF.

The rearrangement joins TRBV6-5 to TRBJ2-7; 15 bases align to TRBD2. J was trimmed by 5 bases and V by 2 bases; bases with no gene match: 7. Germline V CDR1 and CDR2: MNHEY, SVGAGI. The CDR3 loop spans 17 amino acids. CDR3: CASSYGLAGGPLNEQYF. CDR3 DNA: TGTGCCAGCAGTTACGGACTAGCGGGGGGGCCTCTGAACGAGCAGTACTTC.

This clonotype was seen a few times. The genes are TRBV2 and TRBJ1-1, with D tentatively TRBD1 (6 bases). In germline, CDR1 is SNHLY, CDR2 FYNNEI. The CDR3 covers 13 residues. Trimming left V 5 bases short and J 6 bases short, with 13 bases between. This chain's CDR3 is CASSPRGPAEAFF. As DNA, the CDR3 is TGTGCCAGCAGTCCCAGGGGCCCCGCTGAAGCTTTCTTT.

V is TRBV6-4 and J is TRBJ2-3, with 8 bases fitting TRBD2. The length of the CDR3 is 18 residues. CDR1 is MRHNA, CDR2 SNTAGT, per germline. Losses at the gene ends were 4 bases for V and 1 base for J; bases not matched to a gene: 13. The CDR3 is CASSGPGLARPRTDTQYF. The CDR3 DNA sequence: TGTGCCAGCAGTGGGCCAGGACTAGCCCGACCTCGCACAGATACGCAGTATTTT.

This clonotype was observed a handful of times. The V call is TRBV12-3 or TRBV12-4, the J call TRBJ1-2, with D hard to call. Trimming removed 6 bases from V and 2 bases from J, with 10 bases in between. The CDR3 contains 13 residues. CDR3 amino acids: CASRAGSNYGYTF. Here the CDR3 DNA reads TGTGCCAGCAGAGCCGGGAGCAACTATGGCTACACCTTC.

This clonotype was observed a few times. The chain carries TRBV28 and TRBJ2-3; 8 bases line up with TRBD2. The CDR3 is 16 residues long. Losses at the gene ends were 3 bases for V and 8 bases for J; bases not matched to a gene: 13. The germline gives CDR1 MDHEN, CDR2 SYDVKM. CDR3 bases: TGTGCCAGCAGTTTCAAGCCCACGGGGGGGCTGGGTACGCAGTATTTT. The encoded protein is CASSFKPTGGLGTQYF.

This clonotype was recorded a few times. V usage is TRBV2 and J usage is TRBJ1-5, with 9 bases lining up with TRBD1. CDR1 and CDR2 (germline): SNHLY, FYNNEI. Germline trimming cut 6 bases from V and 3 bases from J; bases unmatched to any gene: 6. CDR3 size: 15 residues. The CDR3 DNA is TGTGCCAGCAGGGGACAGGGAAGAATCAATCAGCCCCAGCATTTT. This translates into CASRGQGRINQPQHF.

This clonotype has more than one count but fewer than ten. V and J are TRBV30 and TRBJ2-2; perhaps TRBD2 as D (6 bases). This CDR3 is built from 17 residues. V lost 2 bases and J lost 2, with 18 bases in between. Looked up from germline, CDR1 is GTSNPN and CDR2 is SVGIG (reference sequence). The DNA for the CDR3 is TGTGCCTGGAGTTATGGGGACTTTCGGGGTAACACCGGGGAGCTGTTTTTT. Its translation is CAWSYGDFRGNTGELFF.

This clonotype appeared a few times. This chain uses TRBV7-3 with TRBJ2-3; tentatively, D is TRBD1 or TRBD2 (5 bases each). The V and J ends lost 1 base and 2 bases respectively, with 10 bases between them. The CDR3 contains 15 residues. Looked up from germline, CDR1 is SGHTA and CDR2 is FQGTGA. The CDR3 DNA reads as TGTGCCAGCAGCTTAAATGGGGGTAACACAGATACGCAGTATTTT. This codes for CASSLNGGNTDTQYF.

V and J are TRBV2 and TRBJ1-4; no reliable D call. The length of the CDR3 is 12 residues. Trimming left V 6 bases short and J 6 bases short, with 8 bases between. Germline-derived CDR1 and CDR2 are SNHLY and FYNNEI. The CDR3 nucleotides read TGTGCCAGCAGGGCCGGGGATGAAAAACTGTTTTTT. Its translation is CASRAGDEKLFF. The full variable domain, completed using reference TRBV2 and TRBJ1-4, is EPEVTQTPSHQVTQMGQEVILRCVPISNHLYFYWYRQILGQKVEFLVSFYNNEISEKSEIFDDQFSVERPDGSNFTLKIRSTKLEDSAMYFCASRAGDEKLFFGSGTQLSVL.